These 11 T cell receptor beta chains were all obtained from the same sample, sequenced in a study of blood T cells in healthy people across ages. Combining a sample-barcoded 5' primer with a J-beta primer mix, a second PCR ran for about 7 to 11 cycles. TCRdb independently ran MiXCR on the 5' RACE reads; one entry per CDR3 protein. The profile shows 750,000 to 1,000,000 distinct CDR3 sequences, under 35% of them singletons. The same data also contributed to another study, on T cells of mothers and their children.

Sequences were obtained from blood. The receptor source for this set is a woman between 40 and 50 years old in good health.

Details on this clonotype: One junction end disagrees with the germline gene, perhaps due to a read error. The chain is built from TRBV29-1 and TRBJ1-2; D is possibly TRBD1 (6 bases). This CDR3 contains 14 residues. From germline, CDR1 is SQVTM and CDR2 ANQGSEA. CDR3 in amino acids: CSVERGGRSYGCTF. The CDR3 region has the DNA TGCAGCGTTGAGAGGGGGGGACGTAGCTATGGCTGCACCTTC.

This clonotype was seen many times. This chain joins TRBV25-1 and TRBJ2-5, with D maybe TRBD2 (7 bases). CDR1 and CDR2 from the germline V gene are MGHDK and SYGVNS. This CDR3 comprises 17 residues. V was pared by 2 bases and J by 5 bases, with 21 bases between. The CDR3 protein is CASSEVWGGRREETQYF. CDR3 coding DNA: TGTGCCAGCAGTGAAGTCTGGGGGGGCCGGAGGGAGGAGACCCAGTACTTC.

Points on this clonotype: Given a much more abundant clone one base away, this may be a read error. The chain is built from TRBV20-1 and TRBJ2-1; the match to TRBD2 covers 9 bases. The last part of the DNA fits TRBJ2-7 better; the J call may be wrong. CDR1 is DFQATT and CDR2 is SNEGSKA in the germline V gene (reference sequence). The CDR3 runs 14 residues. The CDR3 loop reads CSAPPGTSLDEQYF. CDR3 in DNA: TGCAGTGCTCCCCCCGGGACTAGCCTCGATGAGCAGTACTTC.

Only a few counts were recorded for this clonotype. The CDR3 nucleotides read TGCAGTGCCGGGTCGGACAGGGAGACCCAGTACTTC. As protein: CSAGSDRETQYF. The chain uses TRBV20-1 and TRBJ2-5; 7 bases line up with TRBD1. This CDR3 is built from 12 residues. Germline V lookup: CDR1 DFQATT, CDR2 SNEGSKA (reference sequence). Losses at the gene ends were 6 bases for V and 5 bases for J; bases not matched to a gene: 6.

This clonotype was observed a few times. Mismatch with germline at one junction end may stem from a read error. This chain uses TRBV27 with TRBJ2-3; D possibly corresponds to TRBD2 (5 bases). The CDR3 has 17 residues. The germline gives CDR1 MNHEY, CDR2 SMNVEV (reference sequence). In DNA, the CDR3 is TGTGCCAGCAGTTTATCCGAGCCGGGGTTTATAGCAGATGCGCAGTATTTT. This translates into CASSLSEPGFIADAQYF.

This clonotype was counted once. The CDR3 sequence: CASSRTQGRKSGGNYNSPLHF. Here the CDR3 DNA reads TGTGCCAGCAGCCGTACCCAAGGGAGAAAAAGCGGTGGTAACTATAATTCACCCCTCCACTTT. The V call is TRBV14, the J call TRBJ1-6, with D uncertain. The V gene lost 4 bases and the J gene lost 3 bases, with 28 bases spanning the gap. In germline, CDR1 is SGHDN, CDR2 FVKESK. This CDR3 is built from 21 residues.

The rearrangement links TRBV2 to TRBJ2-7; tentative D call: TRBD2 (5 bases). Trimming took off 8 bases at V and 3 bases at J, with 11 bases between the two ends. The germline CDR1 and CDR2 sequences are SNHLY and FYNNEI. The CDR3 spans 12 residues. The CDR3 DNA reads as TGTGCCAGCGTTGGACGGGACTACGAGCAGTACTTC. Protein: CASVGRDYEQYF.

Comments on this clonotype: This may arise from a read error, as a much more abundant clone is one base away. The chain carries TRBV4-3 and TRBJ1-5; D remains unclear. The germline V gene encodes CDR1 LGHNA and CDR2 YSLEER. The CDR3 has 15 residues. This CDR3 is CASSQEWGSNQPHHF. CDR3 DNA: TGCGCCAGCAGCCAAGAGTGGGGAAGCAATCAGCCCCATCATTTT.

This clonotype was found a few times. The V call is TRBV18, the J call TRBJ2-7, with D unresolved. Germline V CDR1 and CDR2: KGHSH, LQKENI. The V gene lost 6 bases and the J gene lost 5 bases, with 11 bases spanning the gap. This CDR3 is 12 amino acids long. The CDR3 DNA reads as TGTGCCAGCTCCAGCCAATCACACGAGCAGTACTTC. Its translation is CASSSQSHEQYF.

This clonotype has a count of ten or more. The chain carries TRBV7-9 and TRBJ1-6; D remains unclear. The length of the CDR3 is 15 residues. V was clipped by 4 bases and J by 10 bases, with 17 bases between them. Germline lookup yields CDR1 SEHNR and CDR2 FQNEAQ (reference sequence). The CDR3 sequence: CASSYQTDLGSPLHF. DNA of the CDR3: TGTGCCAGCAGCTACCAAACTGACCTAGGCTCACCCCTCCACTTT.

The chain recombines TRBV28 with TRBJ2-1; 7 nucleotides line up with TRBD2. Germline V CDR1 and CDR2: MDHEN, SYDVKM. V dropped 6 bases and J dropped 7; count of bases not matched to a gene: 21. CDR3 length equals 18 residues. The CDR3 region is CASSKGQGNTGGSNEQFF. CDR3 nucleotides: TGTGCCAGCAGCAAAGGACAAGGGAACACCGGGGGGAGTAATGAGCAGTTCTTC. Supplemented by reference TRBV28 and TRBJ2-1, the full variable domain reads DVKVTQSSRYLVKRTGEKVFLECVQDMDHENMFWYRQDPGLGLRLIYFSYDVKMKEKGDIPEGYSVSREKKERFSLILESASTNQTSMYLCASSKGQGNTGGSNEQFFGPGTRLTVL.